This TCR beta chain was found in a study of blood T cells in healthy people across ages. Study conclusions and caveats: The diversity estimates, figures obtained from one million T cells, were considered underestimates. Significant beta diversity loss was already apparent by age approximately 40, declining roughly linearly.

A sample-barcoded 5' primer and a J-beta primer mix were used in a second PCR of roughly 6 to 11 cycles. TCRdb analysed the 5' RACE reads with MiXCR anew, one entry per CDR3 protein. This sample has hundreds of thousands of distinct CDR3 sequences, with over 20% found just once. V lost 8 bases and J lost 7; bases outside the gene matches: 13. This CDR3 has 14 residues. Germline CDR1 SQVTM, CDR2 ANQGSEA. Details on this clonotype: The antigen remains undetermined.

The specimen sequenced was blood. The rearrangement uses TRBV29-1 and TRBJ1-4; 7 nucleotides agree with TRBD1. This TCR was sampled from an older man in good health. The CDR3 DNA reads TGCAGCACCACCGCCTCAGGGGGAGGTGAAAAACTGTTTTTT. It specifies CSTTASGGGEKLFF.